The 24 T cell receptor beta chains reported below all come from one sample, sequenced in a study of tumor and adjacent non-tumor tissue in lung cancer. TCRbeta libraries were built with three rounds of nested PCR, modified from ARM-PCR. TCRdb re-derived calls from the multiplex PCR reads in MiXCR, one entry per CDR3 protein. The sample comprises about 81,000 distinct CDR3 sequences, 55% to 75% of which are singletons, and approximately 9% rests with the top ten. No cell sorting was done before RNA was extracted from the tissue. The sample taken for sequencing was lung tumor tissue. The receptors derive from a woman aged 40 to 50 with non-small cell lung cancer.

This rearrangement joins TRBV5-5 to TRBJ1-6; the match to TRBD1 covers 10 bases. The CDR3 has 13 residues. In germline, CDR1 is SGHKS, CDR2 YYEKEE (reference sequence). CDR3 sequence reads: CAGSGQGGSPLHF. The CDR3 bases are TGTGCAGGCAGTGGACAGGGGGGTTCACCCCTCCACTTT.

A remark on this clonotype: One end of the junction fails to match germline, which may point to a read error. The chain employs TRBV24-1 and TRBJ1-2, with D hard to call. CDR3 length equals 13 residues. CDR1 KGHDR and CDR2 SFDVKD come from the germline V gene. CDR3 bases: TGTGCCACCAGTGATGGGAATGGCTATCGCTACACCTTC. Its translation is CATSDGNGYRYTF.

J is TRBJ2-5 and V is TRBV5-4, with TRBD2 identical over 8 bases. This CDR3 region has 15 residues. The junction had 8 bases not matched to a gene; V was cut back by 6 bases and J by 1 base. Germline V lookup: CDR1 SGHNT, CDR2 YYREEE (reference sequence). DNA of the CDR3: TGTGCCAGCATCTTCTCGGGGGGGTCCCAAGAGACCCAGTACTTC. It specifies CASIFSGGSQETQYF.

The V gene is TRBV20-1, the J gene TRBJ2-3; 9 nucleotides align to TRBD1. This CDR3 spans 15 amino acids. The J segment lost 2 bases and the V segment lost 4 bases, leaving 7 bases of the junction unmatched. The V gene's germline CDR1 is DFQATT and CDR2 SNEGSKA (reference sequence). The CDR3 DNA is TGCAGTGCTATAGGGACAGGGTGCGCCACAGATACGCAGTATTTT. Protein: CSAIGTGCATDTQYF.

With respect to this clonotype: A read error may produce the germline difference seen at one junction end. V usage is TRBV12-3 or TRBV12-4 and J usage is TRBJ1-5; D is perhaps TRBD1 (5 bases). This CDR3 spans 13 amino acids. In nucleotides, the CDR3 is TGTGTCAGCAGTTTCGGGGCAGATCAGCCCCAACATTTT. Translated, it gives CVSSFGADQPQHF.

The chain couples TRBV6-1 to TRBJ1-5, with TRBD1 identical over 10 bases. The J call may be in error: the DNA end matches TRBJ2-3 better. There are 15 residues in the CDR3. CDR1 is MNHNS, CDR2 SASEGT, per germline. CDR3 sequence: CASSPDRGMNQPQYF. DNA for the CDR3: TGTGCCAGCAGCCCGGACAGGGGGATGAATCAGCCCCAGTATTTT.

Only one count was recorded for this clonotype. The chain carries TRBV7-8 and TRBJ2-7, with D perhaps matching TRBD2 (6 bases). Trimming took off 7 bases at V and 1 base at J, with 17 bases between the two ends. Germline values: CDR1 SGHVS, CDR2 FQNEAQ. The CDR3 runs to 15 residues. Here the CDR3 DNA reads TGTGCCAGCATCCCGACTAGACGGGCATCCTACGAGCAGTACTTC. Translation: CASIPTRRASYEQYF. Complete variable domain (other parts from reference TRBV7-8 and TRBJ2-7): GAGVSQSPRYKVAKRGQDVALRCDPISGHVSLFWYQQALGQGPEFLTYFQNEAQLDKSGLPSDRFFAERPEGSVSTLKIQRTQQEDSAVYLCASIPTRRASYEQYFGPGTRLTVT.

A word on this clonotype: Just one base apart from a much larger clone, this may be a read error. This chain connects TRBV20-1 to TRBJ1-1; D gene unclear. The germline V gene has CDR1 DFQATT and CDR2 SNEGSKA (reference sequence). The CDR3 length is 12 residues. The CDR3 loop is CSSRVPIGEAFF. The CDR3 coding sequence is TGCAGTTCTAGAGTCCCAATCGGTGAAGCTTTCTTT.

Turning to this clonotype: This likely comes from a read error, as the CDR3 has no conserved phenylalanine or tryptophan at its end. J is TRBJ1-5 and V is TRBV28; D not certain. Looked up from germline, CDR1 is MDHEN and CDR2 is SYDVKM. This CDR3 has 12 amino acids. CDR3: CVSSRGSQPQHS. The CDR3 nucleotides read TGTGTCAGCAGCCGTGGGAGCCAGCCCCAGCATTCT.

The V and J genes are TRBV6-5 and TRBJ2-3, with D possibly being TRBD1 (6 bases). V was shortened by 0 bases and J by 11 bases, with 18 bases between the two germline ends. Germline V CDR1 and CDR2: MNHEY, SVGAGI. The CDR3 consists of 15 residues. The CDR3 bases are TGTGCCAGCAGTTACTCGAACACGGGGACAAATATGCAGTATTTT. This encodes CASSYSNTGTNMQYF.

The V and J genes are TRBV24-1 and TRBJ2-7; D gene ambiguous. The germline V gene encodes CDR1 KGHDR and CDR2 SFDVKD. The CDR3 loop spans 15 amino acids. Trimming removed 4 bases at V and 2 bases at J, with 14 bases between. The CDR3 here is CATSDAKSYPYEQYF. In nucleotides, the CDR3 is TGTGCCACCAGTGACGCCAAGAGCTACCCCTACGAGCAGTACTTC.

The sample holds a few counts of this clonotype. One junction end does not reproduce the germline sequence, and a read error may be involved. The V gene is TRBV5-1, the J gene TRBJ2-2; D is perhaps TRBD2 (7 bases). The CDR3 is made up of 17 amino acids. Per the germline V gene, CDR1 is SGHRS and CDR2 is YFSETQ. The chain's CDR3 is CASSLAVAGAGTGELFF. The CDR3 region has the DNA TGCGCCAGCAGCTTGGCCGTGGCGGGGGCCGGCACCGGGGAGCTGTTCTTT.

On this clonotype: A much larger clone sits a single nucleotide away, making a read error possible. The genes are TRBV20-1 and TRBJ2-7; D unresolved. This CDR3 contains 13 residues. Looked up from germline, CDR1 is DFQATT and CDR2 is SNEGSKA (reference sequence). The CDR3 here is CTARYPVSYEQYF. The CDR3 DNA reads TGCACTGCTAGATACCCAGTCTCCTACGAGCAGTACTTC.

This clonotype was found once. The missing conserved phenylalanine or tryptophan at the end of this CDR3 makes a read error likely. This chain joins TRBV28 and TRBJ2-1, with 12 positions matching TRBD2. The J segment lost 5 bases and the V segment lost 3 bases, leaving 5 bases of the junction unmatched. The CDR3 loop spans 16 amino acids. From germline, CDR1 is MDHEN and CDR2 SYDVKM. This CDR3 reads CASSFPTSGGHNEQFL. As DNA, the CDR3 is TGTGCCAGCAGTTTTCCGACTAGCGGGGGCCACAATGAGCAGTTCCTC.

A note on this clonotype: Mismatch with germline at one junction end may stem from a read error. This sequence joins TRBV6-5 and TRBJ2-1; TRBD1 is a possible D gene (6 bases). Germline assignment: CDR1 MNHEY and CDR2 SVGAGI. CDR3 length equals 14 residues. The CDR3 region has the DNA TGTGCCAGCAGTTCCAGGGGTTCCTACAATGACCAGTCCTTC. Translation: CASSSRGSYNDQSF.

This clonotype was picked up one time. Its ends do not fully match the called genes, so a read error is possible. The chain employs TRBV11-2 and TRBJ2-5; D is unclear. Germline loops: CDR1 SGHAT, CDR2 FQNNGV. This CDR3 contains 12 residues. The CDR3 loop is CASSSQEEIQYF. The CDR3 bases are TGTGCCAGCAGCTCCCAGGAAGAGATCCAGTACTTC. Full variable domain (rest looked up from reference TRBV11-2 and TRBJ2-5): EAGVAQSPRYKIIEKRQSVAFWCNPISGHATLYWYQQILGQGPKLLIQFQNNGVVDDSQLPKDRFSAERLKGVDSTLKIQPAKLEDSAVYLCASSSQEEIQYFGPGTRLLVL.

As for this clonotype: A much larger clone sits a single nucleotide away, making a read error possible. The DNA of the CDR3 is TGTGCCAGCAGCACCGCCGGGGGACAGCGCTACGGGCAGTACTTC. This sequence encodes CASSTAGGQRYGQYF. The V and J genes are TRBV7-9 and TRBJ2-7; possibly TRBD1 for D (7 bases). This CDR3 comprises 15 residues. Germline CDR1 reads SEHNR; CDR2 reads FQNEAQ (reference sequence).

This clonotype was seen only a few times. It is likely a read error, because the conserved phenylalanine at the end of the CDR3 is missing. V usage is TRBV11-2 and J usage is TRBJ1-2, with D maybe TRBD1 (6 bases). Germline values: CDR1 SGHAT, CDR2 FQNNGV. The V and J ends lost 9 bases and 8 bases respectively, with 25 bases between them. This CDR3 has 15 amino acids. Written as DNA, the CDR3 is TGTGCCAGTAGCCCGACGGGCAGGGGCATACAAGGCTACACCTTA. Protein: CASSPTGRGIQGYTL.

This clonotype appeared a single time. Being one base from a much bigger clone, this may be a read error. This rearrangement joins TRBV7-9 to TRBJ2-4; D gene unclear. CDR3 length: 13 residues. The germline CDR1 and CDR2 sequences are SEHNR and FQNEAQ (reference sequence). V was trimmed by 6 bases and J by 15 bases, leaving 21 bases between them. This CDR3 reads CASRASSALYGYF. The CDR3 DNA reads as TGTGCCAGCAGGGCATCCTCGGCCCTTTATGGGTACTTC.

To note about this clonotype: A much larger clone differs by one base, so this may be a read error. The V and J genes are TRBV13 and TRBJ1-6; D is uncertain. Germline CDR1 PRHDT, CDR2 FYEKMQ (reference sequence). The CDR3 has 17 residues. The CDR3 loop reads CAGSPSGPGDRGSPLHF. The CDR3 coding sequence is TGTGCCGGCAGCCCTAGCGGACCCGGGGATCGTGGTTCACCCCTCCACTTT. Using reference TRBV13 and TRBJ1-6 for the parts outside the CDR3, the full variable domain is AAGVIQSPRHLIKEKRETATLKCYPIPRHDTVYWYQQGPGQDPQFLISFYEKMQSDKGSIPDRFSAQQFSDYHSELNMSSLELGDSALYFCAGSPSGPGDRGSPLHFGNGTRLTVT.

Concerning this clonotype itself: A much larger clone sits a single nucleotide away, making a read error possible. J is TRBJ2-7 and V is TRBV16; D assignment may be TRBD1 or TRBD2 (6 bases each). V lost 0 bases to trimming and J lost 1 base, with 13 bases between them. This CDR3 contains 16 residues. The germline V gene encodes CDR1 KGHSY and CDR2 FQNENV. This CDR3 is CASSQSRLGGSYEQYF. The CDR3 DNA is TGTGCCAGCAGCCAATCCCGACTAGGGGGGTCCTACGAGCAGTACTTC.

This clonotype showed up just once. The junction departs from germline at one end; a sequencing error may be responsible. The chain employs TRBV7-9 and TRBJ2-1; D unclear. The CDR3 contains 14 residues. The germline gives CDR1 SEHNR, CDR2 FQNEAQ (reference sequence). CDR3 coding DNA: TGTGGCAGCAGCTTAAGGGTTGGGTACAATGAGCAGTTCTTC. This sequence encodes CGSSLRVGYNEQFF.

A word on this clonotype: This sequence may be a read error, since a much larger clone differs from it by one base. This chain connects TRBV19 to TRBJ2-2; D perhaps matches TRBD1 (5 bases). With 7 bases removed from V and 9 bases from J, the gap between germline ends came to 21 bases. The V gene's germline CDR1 is LNHDA and CDR2 SQIVND (reference sequence). This CDR3 spans 15 amino acids. The chain's CDR3 is CASKTFDQGTWELFF. The CDR3 nucleotides read TGTGCCAGTAAGACATTTGATCAGGGAACCTGGGAGCTGTTTTTT.

V usage is TRBV2 and J usage is TRBJ2-7; 10 bases map to TRBD1. Looked up from germline, CDR1 is SNHLY and CDR2 is FYNNEI. With V trimmed by 6 bases and J by 0 bases, 2 bases remained unmatched. The CDR3 length is 14 residues. The CDR3 loop reads CASRGTGASYEQYF. The CDR3, as DNA: TGTGCCAGCAGAGGGACAGGGGCCTCCTACGAGCAGTACTTC.